The clone carrying this TCR beta chain was counted at least ten times. Its antigen is not known. This specimen comes from a study of Ad26.COV2.S vaccination and SARS-CoV-2 variants. Across the whole study: Trial arm assignment for the donor was COV1001 Ad26.COV2.S. Into the muscle, Ad26.COV2.S was dosed once or twice, 56 days apart.

Study-level results: After vaccination, reports described spike-specific CD8+ and CD4+ T cell responses as showing substantial breadth.

As to treatment: over 15 received Ad26.COV2.S at low or high dose, single or two shots; about five received placebo; per-sample allocation not given. Day 63 following the first vaccine or placebo injection was when the samples were taken. Deletions cut 10 bases from V and 5 bases from J, with 14 bases between. Looked up from germline, CDR1 is SNHLY and CDR2 is FYNNEI. CDR3 length equals 12 residues. This table comes from immunoSEQ multiplex PCR, and its TCRdb copy is limited to in-frame clones, with some not included. This sample has hundreds of thousands of clones; 83% occur once, and the top ten carry approximately 7.8%.

V gene TRBV2 combines with J gene TRBJ2-5; D is unclear. The receptor's source is a person aged 18-65 years who received the Ad26.COV2.S COVID-19 vaccine or a placebo. The specimen comprised peripheral blood, sampled in a trial of Ad26.COV2.S vaccine versus placebo. The CDR3 DNA reads TGTGCCAACCAGGACGTTGGGGAGACCCAGTACTTC. It specifies CANQDVGETQYF.